The 4 T cell receptor beta chains reported below all come from one sample, sequenced in a study of Graves' ophthalmopathy and Graves' hyperthyroidism. The authors amplified TCR beta CDR3 regions from RNA transcripts. An initial RT-PCR round employing HTBI primers preceded a second-round multiplex PCR. TCRdb ran MiXCR on the multiplex PCR reads and lists one entry per CDR3 protein. The sample consists of 650,000 to 900,000 distinct CDR3 sequences, roughly 40% of them appearing once. Sequencing was performed on peripheral blood. Receptor source: an adult man with Graves' ophthalmopathy.

This clonotype was detected only a few times. For the CDR3, the DNA is TGTGCCAGCAGCGCCGGCGGGTACACTGAAGCTTTCTTT. It specifies CASSAGGYTEAFF. The chain employs TRBV9 and TRBJ1-1, with D uncertain. This CDR3 region has 13 residues. Deletions cut 3 bases from V and 3 bases from J, with 9 bases between. Germline V gene sequence: CDR1 SGDLS, CDR2 YYNGEE.

This clonotype showed up many times. The J gene is TRBJ2-7, the V gene TRBV10-3, with 9 bases that match TRBD1. V was pared by 10 bases and J by 3 bases, with 19 bases of the junction left unmatched. There are 17 residues in the CDR3. Germline V gene sequence: CDR1 ENHRY, CDR2 SYGVKD. In DNA, the CDR3 is TGTGCCACCCGGTCGATCGGGGGCCCGACAGGGGGCTACGAGCAGTACTTC. This gives the protein CATRSIGGPTGGYEQYF.

The chain combines TRBV7-2 with TRBJ1-1, with TRBD1 matching over 10 bases. This CDR3 has 18 amino acids. Germline loops: CDR1 SGHTA, CDR2 FQGNSA. J gave up 4 bases and V 5 bases, and 16 bases lay outside the gene matches. CDR3 protein: CASSPGPGTGEKGTEAFF. The CDR3 DNA is TGTGCCAGCAGCCCCGGTCCGGGGACAGGGGAAAAGGGCACTGAAGCTTTCTTT.

To note about this clonotype: The junction and the germline gene differ at one end; a read error may be behind it. The rearrangement uses TRBV10-2 and TRBJ1-1; D is undetermined. CDR1 is WSHSY, CDR2 SAAADI, per germline. This CDR3 region has 15 residues. CDR3 in amino acids: CASSEYTPILGEAFF. CDR3 DNA sequence: TGTGCCAGCAGTGAATACACCCCCATCTTGGGTGAAGCTTTCTTT.